These 3 T cell receptor beta chains came from one sample sequenced in a study of control samples from healthy donors and cancer patients. Sequencing was performed with immunoSEQ multiplex PCR; in TCRdb, only in-frame clones are kept and a portion is missing. The repertoire holds about 140,000 clones, with around 90% as singletons. Sequenced material: blood. All receptors come from a man aged 18 to 35 in good health.

In its sample, this clone was seen once. This chain uses TRBV27 with TRBJ2-3, with 14 bases identical to TRBD2. CDR3 length equals 17 residues. Looked up from germline, CDR1 is MNHEY and CDR2 is SMNVEV (reference sequence). With V trimmed by 8 bases and J by 5 bases, 12 bases remained unmatched. In DNA form, the CDR3 reads TGTGCCAGCGGAAACGCAAGACTAGCGGGGGGGCGAGATACGCAGTATTTT. Translation gives CASGNARLAGGRDTQYF.

The gene calls are TRBV7-8 and TRBJ1-4, with 10 bases that match TRBD1. The germline V gene has CDR1 SGHVS and CDR2 FQNEAQ. The trim removed 4 bases at V and 6 bases at J, leaving 5 bases unmatched. The CDR3 has 15 amino acids. The CDR3 reads CASSSGTGDYEKLFF. For the CDR3, the DNA is TGTGCCAGCAGCTCCGGGACAGGGGATTATGAAAAACTGTTTTTT.

The chain combines TRBV7-6 with TRBJ2-7; 11 positions match TRBD2. Germline CDR1 and CDR2: SGHVS and FNYEAQ. The CDR3 is 15 residues long. V was clipped by 5 bases and J by 4 bases; unmatched bases: 7. Here the CDR3 DNA reads TGTGCCAGCAGCCCGGGGGGACTAGCGGATTACGAGCAGTACTTC. Translation: CASSPGGLADYEQYF.